This entry concerns a single TCR beta chain. Data came from immunoSEQ multiplex PCR; TCRdb stores just in-frame clones and leaves some out. The sample carries some 260,000 clones, 80% to 90% recorded once. CDR1 and CDR2 (germline): LGHNA, YNFKEQ. The CDR3 is made up of 16 amino acids. V gave up 5 bases and J gave up 7 bases, with 20 bases separating them. This record belongs to a study of blood T cell repertoires in COVID-19. The sequence derives from a man in his forties who had recovered from COVID-19. The rearrangement uses TRBV4-2 and TRBJ1-4, with a weak D call TRBD1 (6 bases). The specimen sequenced was PBMCs or T cells enriched from blood (not recorded which). The CDR3 is CASSSPVDRGGEKLFF. The CDR3 DNA sequence: TGTGCCAGCAGCTCTCCTGTCGACAGAGGGGGTGAAAAACTGTTTTTT.